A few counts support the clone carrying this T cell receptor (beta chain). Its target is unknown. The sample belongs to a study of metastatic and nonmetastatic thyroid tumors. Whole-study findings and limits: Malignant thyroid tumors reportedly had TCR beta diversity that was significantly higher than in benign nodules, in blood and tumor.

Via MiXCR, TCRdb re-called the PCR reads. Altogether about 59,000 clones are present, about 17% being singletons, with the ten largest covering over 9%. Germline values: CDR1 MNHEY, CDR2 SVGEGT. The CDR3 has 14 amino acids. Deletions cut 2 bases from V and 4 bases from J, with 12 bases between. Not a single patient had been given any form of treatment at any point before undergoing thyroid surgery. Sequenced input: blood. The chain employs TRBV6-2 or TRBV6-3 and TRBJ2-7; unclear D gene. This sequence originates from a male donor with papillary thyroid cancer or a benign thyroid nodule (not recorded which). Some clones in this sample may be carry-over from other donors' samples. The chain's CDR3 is CASSYVIQSYEQYF. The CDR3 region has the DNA TGTGCCAGCAGTTACGTTATTCAATCTTACGAGCAGTACTTC.